A selection of T cell receptor beta chains follows, all from one sample in a study of blood T cell repertoires in COVID-19. Using immunoSEQ multiplex PCR, the repertoire was profiled, and TCRdb retains in-frame clones only, with some absent. The sample lists about 230,000 clones; 85% to 90% were seen once. The sample consisted of PBMCs or T cells enriched from blood (not recorded which). Every receptor here comes from a woman in her 30s with acute COVID-19. The CDR3 runs from the conserved cysteine through the conserved F or W. Each record gives: V gene, CDR3 length, clone size, J gene, D gene, CDR3 protein, CDR3 DNA. D genes are given only for firm matches. The size field is filled for only some rows; it gives once, few, many or a size class.

V gene: TRBV4-1
CDR3 length: 15
clone size: .
J gene: TRBJ1-3
D gene: .
CDR3 protein: CASSQGPGGTNTIYF
CDR3 DNA: TGCGCCAGCAGCCAGGGCCCCGGGGGTACAAACACCATATATTTT

V gene: TRBV5-4
CDR3 length: 14
clone size: .
J gene: TRBJ2-1
D gene: TRBD1
CDR3 protein: CASSARRGGDEQFF
CDR3 DNA: TGTGCCAGCAGCGCCCGGAGAGGGGGCGATGAGCAGTTCTTC

V gene: TRBV12-3/TRBV12-4
CDR3 length: 12
clone size: .
J gene: TRBJ1-1
D gene: .
CDR3 protein: CATRQGGTEAFF
CDR3 DNA: TGTGCCACCAGACAAGGGGGAACTGAAGCTTTCTTT

V gene: TRBV4-1
CDR3 length: 15
clone size: .
J gene: TRBJ2-5
D gene: TRBD1
CDR3 protein: CASSQKQGAWETQYF
CDR3 DNA: TGCGCCAGCAGCCAAAAACAGGGGGCTTGGGAGACCCAGTACTTC

V gene: TRBV3-1/TRBV3-2
CDR3 length: 16
clone size: .
J gene: TRBJ2-3
D gene: TRBD2
CDR3 protein: CASSQGLAGGTDTQYF
CDR3 DNA: TGTGCCAGCAGCCAAGGACTAGCGGGGGGGACAGATACGCAGTATTTT

V gene: TRBV2
CDR3 length: 16
clone size: .
J gene: TRBJ2-2
D gene: .
CDR3 protein: CASSRQGGRNTGELFF
CDR3 DNA: TGTGCCAGCAGCCGGCAGGGAGGAAGAAACACCGGGGAGCTGTTTTTT

V gene: TRBV5-1
CDR3 length: 14
clone size: .
J gene: TRBJ1-4
D gene: TRBD1
CDR3 protein: CASSLEQGGEKLFF
CDR3 DNA: TGCGCCAGCAGCTTGGAACAGGGGGGTGAAAAACTGTTTTTT

V gene: TRBV6-5
CDR3 length: 14
clone size: .
J gene: TRBJ2-7
D gene: TRBD1
CDR3 protein: CASSRQGPSYEQYF
CDR3 DNA: TGTGCCAGCAGCCGACAGGGACCCTCCTACGAGCAGTACTTC

V gene: TRBV6-4
CDR3 length: 13
clone size: .
J gene: TRBJ1-1
D gene: .
CDR3 protein: CASSGSGDTEAFF
CDR3 DNA: TGTGCCAGCAGTGGGAGTGGAGACACTGAAGCTTTCTTT

V gene: TRBV6-5
CDR3 length: 15
clone size: .
J gene: TRBJ1-4
D gene: TRBD1
CDR3 protein: CASSYRAGGNEKLFF
CDR3 DNA: TGTGCCAGCAGTTACAGGGCAGGGGGGAATGAAAAACTGTTTTTT

V gene: TRBV19
CDR3 length: 15
clone size: .
J gene: TRBJ2-1
D gene: TRBD1
CDR3 protein: CASSGQGRSYNEQFF
CDR3 DNA: TGTGCCAGTAGTGGACAGGGGCGATCGTACAATGAGCAGTTCTTC

V gene: TRBV4-3
CDR3 length: 15
clone size: .
J gene: TRBJ1-1
D gene: .
CDR3 protein: CASSQDDGGWTEAFF
CDR3 DNA: TGCGCCAGCAGCCAAGATGACGGGGGATGGACTGAAGCTTTCTTT

V gene: TRBV5-1
CDR3 length: 16
clone size: .
J gene: TRBJ1-1
D gene: .
CDR3 protein: CASSLVAGAPFGEAFF
CDR3 DNA: TGCGCCAGCAGCTTGGTGGCAGGGGCCCCCTTCGGTGAAGCTTTCTTT

V gene: TRBV25-1
CDR3 length: 14
clone size: .
J gene: TRBJ1-1
D gene: .
CDR3 protein: CASRPTRGNTEAFF
CDR3 DNA: TGTGCCAGCAGACCGACAAGGGGAAACACTGAAGCTTTCTTT

V gene: TRBV3-1/TRBV3-2
CDR3 length: 13
clone size: .
J gene: TRBJ2-1
D gene: .
CDR3 protein: CASSRGRNNEQFF
CDR3 DNA: TGTGCCAGCAGCCGGGGGCGCAACAATGAGCAGTTCTTC

V gene: TRBV9
CDR3 length: 15
clone size: .
J gene: TRBJ2-2
D gene: .
CDR3 protein: CASSVGRGNTGELFF
CDR3 DNA: TGTGCCAGCAGCGTAGGGAGGGGGAACACCGGGGAGCTGTTTTTT

V gene: TRBV7-2
CDR3 length: 14
clone size: few
J gene: TRBJ1-4
D gene: TRBD1
CDR3 protein: CASSATGEGEKLFF
CDR3 DNA: TGTGCCAGCAGCGCGACAGGGGAGGGGGAAAAACTGTTTTTT

V gene: TRBV25-1
CDR3 length: 14
clone size: .
J gene: TRBJ1-4
D gene: TRBD1
CDR3 protein: CASSRQGLNEKLFF
CDR3 DNA: TGTGCCAGCAGCAGACAGGGACTTAATGAAAAACTGTTTTTT

V gene: TRBV18
CDR3 length: 16
clone size: .
J gene: TRBJ1-1
D gene: .
CDR3 protein: CASSPRGGDMNTEAFF
CDR3 DNA: TGTGCCAGCTCTCCCCGAGGCGGTGATATGAACACTGAAGCTTTCTTT

V gene: TRBV3-1/TRBV3-2
CDR3 length: 13
clone size: few
J gene: TRBJ1-1
D gene: TRBD1
CDR3 protein: CASRMDRLGLAFF
CDR3 DNA: TGTGCCAGCAGAATGGACAGGTTAGGTCTAGCTTTCTTT

V gene: TRBV7-9
CDR3 length: 15
clone size: once
J gene: TRBJ1-4
D gene: .
CDR3 protein: CASSFPQGAWEKLFF
CDR3 DNA: TGTGCCAGCAGCTTCCCACAGGGCGCGTGGGAAAAACTGTTTTTT

V gene: TRBV11-2
CDR3 length: 14
clone size: .
J gene: TRBJ1-2
D gene: TRBD1
CDR3 protein: CASSFDRVDYGYTF
CDR3 DNA: TGTGCCAGCAGCTTTGACAGGGTGGACTATGGCTACACCTTC

V gene: TRBV6-5
CDR3 length: 15
clone size: .
J gene: TRBJ1-1
D gene: .
CDR3 protein: CASSSRLWRITEAFF
CDR3 DNA: TGTGCCAGCAGTTCCCGACTTTGGCGGATCACTGAAGCTTTCTTT

V gene: TRBV7-6
CDR3 length: 15
clone size: .
J gene: TRBJ2-7
D gene: .
CDR3 protein: CASSLGGGILSEQYF
CDR3 DNA: TGTGCCAGCAGCTTAGGAGGGGGAATCCTCTCCGAGCAGTACTTC

V gene: TRBV5-4
CDR3 length: 15
clone size: .
J gene: TRBJ1-4
D gene: TRBD1
CDR3 protein: CASSPPGQGKEKLFF
CDR3 DNA: TGTGCCAGCAGCCCCCCGGGACAGGGTAAAGAAAAACTGTTTTTT

V gene: TRBV27
CDR3 length: 13
clone size: .
J gene: TRBJ2-5
D gene: TRBD1
CDR3 protein: CASSFTGGETQYF
CDR3 DNA: TGTGCCAGCAGTTTCACAGGGGGAGAGACCCAGTACTTC

V gene: TRBV6-5
CDR3 length: 13
clone size: .
J gene: TRBJ1-2
D gene: TRBD1
CDR3 protein: CASSDRGHYGYTF
CDR3 DNA: TGTGCCAGCAGCGACAGGGGGCACTATGGCTACACCTTC

V gene: TRBV9
CDR3 length: 14
clone size: once
J gene: TRBJ1-3
D gene: .
CDR3 protein: CASSVYNSGNTIYF
CDR3 DNA: TGTGCCAGCAGCGTATATAACTCTGGAAACACCATATATTTT

V gene: TRBV5-6
CDR3 length: 15
clone size: .
J gene: TRBJ2-7
D gene: .
CDR3 protein: CASSLGGRRWDEQYF
CDR3 DNA: TGTGCCAGCAGCTTGGGAGGCCGGCGGTGGGACGAGCAGTACTTC

V gene: TRBV9
CDR3 length: 14
clone size: .
J gene: TRBJ1-5
D gene: .
CDR3 protein: CASSSWGGGQPQHF
CDR3 DNA: TGTGCCAGCAGCTCATGGGGGGGAGGGCAGCCCCAGCATTTT

V gene: TRBV10-3
CDR3 length: 16
clone size: .
J gene: TRBJ1-5
D gene: .
CDR3 protein: CAISESGQGLNQPQHF
CDR3 DNA: TGTGCCATCAGTGAGTCAGGGCAGGGTTTAAATCAGCCCCAGCATTTT

V gene: TRBV6-5
CDR3 length: 11
clone size: .
J gene: TRBJ2-2
D gene: .
CDR3 protein: CASTGAGELFF
CDR3 DNA: TGTGCCAGTACCGGGGCCGGGGAGCTGTTTTTT

V gene: TRBV27
CDR3 length: 16
clone size: .
J gene: TRBJ2-1
D gene: .
CDR3 protein: CASIMAAGQSNNEQFF
CDR3 DNA: TGTGCCAGCATAATGGCGGCGGGACAGAGTAACAATGAGCAGTTCTTC

V gene: TRBV30
CDR3 length: 16
clone size: once
J gene: TRBJ1-6
D gene: TRBD1
CDR3 protein: CAWSGRSGQGASPLHF
CDR3 DNA: TGTGCCTGGAGTGGCCGTTCGGGACAGGGAGCCTCGCCCCTCCACTTT

V gene: TRBV14
CDR3 length: 17
clone size: few
J gene: TRBJ1-2
D gene: TRBD1
CDR3 protein: CASSHMDRDPSNYGYTF
CDR3 DNA: TGTGCCAGCAGCCATATGGACAGGGATCCGTCTAACTATGGCTACACCTTC

V gene: TRBV19
CDR3 length: 11
clone size: .
J gene: TRBJ2-5
D gene: .
CDR3 protein: CATARGGTQYF
CDR3 DNA: TGTGCCACCGCAAGGGGGGGGACCCAGTACTTC

V gene: TRBV11-2
CDR3 length: 15
clone size: .
J gene: TRBJ2-7
D gene: .
CDR3 protein: CASSLRRAKAYEQYF
CDR3 DNA: TGTGCCAGCAGCTTGAGGAGGGCCAAGGCCTACGAGCAGTACTTC

V gene: TRBV18
CDR3 length: 15
clone size: .
J gene: TRBJ1-1
D gene: .
CDR3 protein: CASSQTQEVWTEAFF
CDR3 DNA: TGTGCCAGCTCACAGACCCAAGAGGTGTGGACTGAAGCTTTCTTT

V gene: TRBV30
CDR3 length: 15
clone size: few
J gene: TRBJ2-7
D gene: .
CDR3 protein: CAWSVFQGLSYEQYF
CDR3 DNA: TGTGCCTGGAGTGTATTTCAGGGCCTCTCCTACGAGCAGTACTTC

V gene: TRBV2
CDR3 length: 13
clone size: .
J gene: TRBJ2-7
D gene: TRBD2
CDR3 protein: CASREGLAGEQYF
CDR3 DNA: TGTGCCAGCAGGGAGGGACTAGCGGGCGAGCAGTACTTC

V gene: TRBV5-8
CDR3 length: 14
clone size: few
J gene: TRBJ2-7
D gene: TRBD1
CDR3 protein: CASRRTGGGYEQYF
CDR3 DNA: TGTGCCAGCAGAAGGACAGGGGGCGGCTACGAGCAGTACTTC

V gene: TRBV10-3
CDR3 length: 14
clone size: .
J gene: TRBJ2-7
D gene: .
CDR3 protein: CAISESAVSRFAYF
CDR3 DNA: TGTGCCATCAGTGAGTCGGCGGTCTCTCGTTTTGCGTACTTC

V gene: TRBV6-5
CDR3 length: 10
clone size: .
J gene: TRBJ2-3
D gene: TRBD2
CDR3 protein: CASGTSVKYF
CDR3 DNA: TGTGCCAGCGGGACTAGCGTCAAGTATTTT

V gene: TRBV10-1
CDR3 length: 14
clone size: .
J gene: TRBJ1-5
D gene: .
CDR3 protein: CASRTGKVSQPQHF
CDR3 DNA: TGCGCCAGTCGAACAGGGAAGGTTAGCCAGCCCCAGCATTTT

V gene: TRBV23-1
CDR3 length: 14
clone size: .
J gene: TRBJ1-2
D gene: .
CDR3 protein: CASRHRVRNYGYTF
CDR3 DNA: TGCGCCAGCAGACACAGGGTCAGGAACTATGGCTACACCTTC

V gene: TRBV15
CDR3 length: 16
clone size: .
J gene: TRBJ2-3
D gene: TRBD2
CDR3 protein: CATSQRLAGVRDTQYF
CDR3 DNA: TGTGCCACCAGCCAACGACTAGCGGGGGTAAGGGATACGCAGTATTTT

V gene: TRBV6-5
CDR3 length: 14
clone size: .
J gene: TRBJ1-5
D gene: .
CDR3 protein: CASRGGSSNQPQHF
CDR3 DNA: TGTGCCAGCAGGGGGGGGAGTAGCAATCAGCCCCAGCATTTT

V gene: TRBV7-8
CDR3 length: 13
clone size: .
J gene: TRBJ1-2
D gene: TRBD1
CDR3 protein: CASSAYRGYGYTF
CDR3 DNA: TGTGCCAGCAGCGCCTACAGGGGCTATGGCTACACCTTC

V gene: TRBV3-1/TRBV3-2
CDR3 length: 17
clone size: .
J gene: TRBJ2-2
D gene: .
CDR3 protein: CASSQDLRGKDTGELFF
CDR3 DNA: TGTGCCAGCAGCCAAGATCTGAGGGGGAAGGACACCGGGGAGCTGTTTTTT

V gene: TRBV27
CDR3 length: 14
clone size: .
J gene: TRBJ1-1
D gene: .
CDR3 protein: CASSSTGPDTEAFF
CDR3 DNA: TGTGCCAGCAGTTCCACAGGGCCTGACACTGAAGCTTTCTTT

V gene: TRBV3-1/TRBV3-2
CDR3 length: 16
clone size: .
J gene: TRBJ1-4
D gene: .
CDR3 protein: CASSQLTTVRGEKLFF
CDR3 DNA: TGTGCCAGCAGCCAATTAACGACAGTCCGTGGTGAAAAACTGTTTTTT

V gene: TRBV5-6
CDR3 length: 11
clone size: .
J gene: TRBJ2-2
D gene: .
CDR3 protein: CASGNTGELFF
CDR3 DNA: TGTGCCAGCGGCAACACCGGGGAGCTGTTTTTT

V gene: TRBV27
CDR3 length: 13
clone size: .
J gene: TRBJ1-1
D gene: .
CDR3 protein: CASSLQGFTEAFF
CDR3 DNA: TGTGCCAGCAGTTTGCAGGGTTTCACTGAAGCTTTCTTT

V gene: TRBV5-1
CDR3 length: 15
clone size: .
J gene: TRBJ2-1
D gene: .
CDR3 protein: CASRPGGPSYNEQFF
CDR3 DNA: TGCGCCAGCAGACCGGGCGGGCCCTCCTACAATGAGCAGTTCTTC

V gene: TRBV5-4
CDR3 length: 14
clone size: .
J gene: TRBJ2-7
D gene: .
CDR3 protein: CASSLRGGDYEQYF
CDR3 DNA: TGTGCCAGCAGCTTGAGAGGCGGTGACTACGAGCAGTACTTC

V gene: TRBV7-3
CDR3 length: 13
clone size: few
J gene: TRBJ2-7
D gene: TRBD2
CDR3 protein: CASSQNSGGRQYF
CDR3 DNA: TGTGCCAGCAGCCAAAATAGCGGGGGGAGGCAGTACTTC

V gene: TRBV6-5
CDR3 length: 15
clone size: .
J gene: TRBJ1-2
D gene: TRBD1
CDR3 protein: CASREGQEVNYGYTF
CDR3 DNA: TGTGCCAGCAGGGAGGGACAGGAAGTGAACTATGGCTACACCTTC